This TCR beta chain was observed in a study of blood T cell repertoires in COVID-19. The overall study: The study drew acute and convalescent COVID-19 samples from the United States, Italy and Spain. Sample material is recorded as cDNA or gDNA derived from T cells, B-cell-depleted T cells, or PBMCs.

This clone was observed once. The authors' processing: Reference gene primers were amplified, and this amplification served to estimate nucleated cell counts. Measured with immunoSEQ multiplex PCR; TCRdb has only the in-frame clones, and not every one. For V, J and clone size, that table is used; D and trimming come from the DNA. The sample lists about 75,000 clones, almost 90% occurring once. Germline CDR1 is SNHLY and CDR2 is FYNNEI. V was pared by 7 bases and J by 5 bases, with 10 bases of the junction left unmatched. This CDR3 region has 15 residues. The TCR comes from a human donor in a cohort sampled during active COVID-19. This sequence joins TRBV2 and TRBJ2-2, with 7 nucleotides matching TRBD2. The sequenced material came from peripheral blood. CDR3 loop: CASISLGRATGELFF. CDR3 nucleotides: TGTGCCAGCATATCCCTTGGGAGGGCGACCGGGGAGCTGTTTTTT.